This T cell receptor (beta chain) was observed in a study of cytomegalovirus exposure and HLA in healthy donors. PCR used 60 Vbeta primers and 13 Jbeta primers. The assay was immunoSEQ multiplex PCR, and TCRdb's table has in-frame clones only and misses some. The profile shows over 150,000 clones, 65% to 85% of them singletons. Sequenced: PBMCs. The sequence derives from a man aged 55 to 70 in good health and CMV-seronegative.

Here the CDR3 reads CATFTGVGDEQFF. The CDR3 DNA reads TGTGCCACGTTCACCGGGGTGGGCGATGAGCAGTTCTTC. The chain has TRBV10-3 and TRBJ2-1; possibly TRBD2 for D (5 bases). The germline V gene has CDR1 ENHRY and CDR2 SYGVKD. CDR3 length: 13 amino acids. Trimming removed 10 bases from V and 8 bases from J, with 18 bases in between.